This T cell receptor beta chain was captured by sequencing in a study of long-term antiretroviral therapy in people with HIV. Study-wide context: Collection of the earliest samples took place about a decade ahead of the 2015 immediate-ART recommendation. Study observations and caveats: Older ART regimens may have been in use when blood was drawn between about 2004 and 2017.

Version v3.0 of the immunoSEQ assay was performed at survey level. Method: immunoSEQ multiplex PCR; TCRdb's copy keeps in-frame clones and lacks some. The table includes some 20,000 clones, roughly 84% detected once. Germline lookup yields CDR1 MNHEY and CDR2 SMNVEV (reference sequence). This CDR3 is built from 14 residues. Germline trimming cut 6 bases from V and 5 bases from J; bases unmatched to any gene: 7. There were no participants with HIV treated outside the United States. Ahead of DNA extraction, samples held about 0.95-10 million cryopreserved PBMC each. A remark on this clone: Its target is unknown.

This specimen consisted of unsorted PBMCs, obtained 2.3 to 2.5 years after starting antiretroviral therapy. The chain employs TRBV27 and TRBJ1-2; 9 nucleotides line up with TRBD1. This sequence was found in a man in his forties or fifties with HIV. The CDR3 spells CASRSTGGGYGYTF. The CDR3 coding sequence is TGTGCCAGCAGATCCACAGGGGGCGGTTATGGCTACACCTTC.